This passage covers 27 T cell receptor beta chains from one sample sequenced in a study of regulatory T cells in long-lasting Graves disease. Time point here: persistent/refractory GD, antithyroid drugs over 5 years with positive TRAb. RNA from PBMCs was the source of the TCR library. Arm-PCR of CDR3 regions and iRepertoire HTBI primers were the basis on which TCR beta libraries were built. From the multiplex PCR reads, TCRdb called clonotypes with MiXCR, one entry per CDR3 protein. The sample shows around 430,000 distinct CDR3 sequences, approximately 23% of them seen only once. Source: peripheral blood mononuclear cells (PBMCs), taken when the disease was refractory, from a patient treated with antithyroid drugs. Source of these receptors: a female donor with Graves disease.

The chain joins TRBV6-5 to TRBJ2-5; D is unclear. The germline CDR1 and CDR2 sequences are MNHEY and SVGAGI. V shed 2 bases and J shed 4 bases, with 11 bases lying between them. The CDR3 is 14 residues long. The chain's CDR3 is CASSYNPVPETQYF. The CDR3, as DNA: TGTGCCAGCAGTTACAATCCGGTCCCAGAGACCCAGTACTTC.

The table lists this clonotype with many counts. V gene TRBV20-1 combines with J gene TRBJ2-5, with 7 bases that match TRBD2. Germline V gives CDR1 DFQATT, CDR2 SNEGSKA (reference sequence). The CDR3 length is 16 residues. Losses at the gene ends were 4 bases for V and 2 bases for J; bases not matched to a gene: 13. The CDR3 loop is CSATRDERGLQETQYF. The CDR3 DNA is TGCAGTGCTACCCGTGATGAGCGGGGCCTTCAAGAGACCCAGTACTTC.

This clonotype was detected ten times or more. The V call is TRBV15, the J call TRBJ1-1, with D maybe TRBD1 (5 bases). V shed 3 bases and J shed 1 base, with 18 bases lying between them. CDR3 length: 17 residues. CDR1 is LNHNV and CDR2 is YYDKDF in the germline V gene (reference sequence). CDR3 DNA sequence: TGTGCCACCAGCAGTAGGCTGGAGGGACGTCGGAACACTGAAGCTTTCTTT. It is translated as CATSSRLEGRRNTEAFF.

This clonotype was detected a few times. The J gene is TRBJ2-5, the V gene TRBV11-3; D is possibly TRBD2 (5 bases). CDR1 and CDR2 (germline): SGHNT, YENEEA. Deletions cut 8 bases from V and 5 bases from J, with 15 bases between. This CDR3 region has 13 residues. The CDR3 sequence is CASAGQLGETQYF. As DNA, the CDR3 is TGTGCCAGCGCGGGCCAGCTAGGGGAGACCCAGTACTTC.

In this sample, this clonotype turned up many times. The V call is TRBV7-2, the J call TRBJ2-5; D remains ambiguous. The V gene lost 5 bases and the J gene lost 1 base, with 5 bases spanning the gap. CDR1 is SGHTA, CDR2 FQGNSA, per germline. The CDR3 spans 12 residues. The CDR3 bases are TGTGCCAGCAGCCTCCCCCAAGAGACCCAGTACTTC. Its translation: CASSLPQETQYF. The variable domain in full, with the rest retrieved from reference TRBV7-2 and TRBJ2-5, is GAGVSQSPSNKVTEKGKDVELRCDPISGHTALYWYRQSLGQGLEFLIYFQGNSAPDKSGLPSDRFSAERTGGSVSTLTIQRTQQEDSAVYLCASSLPQETQYFGPGTRLLVL.

This clonotype turned up a few times. The chain couples TRBV7-6 to TRBJ2-7, with 9 bases aligning to TRBD1. Losses at the gene ends were 3 bases for V and 0 bases for J; bases not matched to a gene: 6. CDR3 length equals 16 residues. CDR1 SGHVS and CDR2 FNYEAQ come from the germline V gene. The CDR3 region has the DNA TGTGCCAGCAGCTTGGGGGACAGGGCGAGCTCCTACGAGCAGTACTTC. Its translation: CASSLGDRASSYEQYF.

This clonotype was detected many times. The chain recombines TRBV28 with TRBJ2-5, with 9 bases lining up with TRBD2. Germline-derived CDR1 and CDR2 are MDHEN and SYDVKM. CDR3 length: 13 residues. J lost 4 bases, V lost 7 bases, and 4 bases had no gene match. For the CDR3, the DNA is TGTGCCAGCATAGCGGGGGCGGGAGAGACCCAGTACTTC. Its protein product is CASIAGAGETQYF.

This clonotype was counted at least ten times. The chain employs TRBV5-1 and TRBJ1-1; no definite D call. The CDR3 runs 14 residues. Germline values: CDR1 SGHRS, CDR2 YFSETQ. Trimming took 1 base from V and 1 from J, leaving 8 bases between them. Here the CDR3 reads CASSLFSQNTEAFF. CDR3 nucleotides: TGCGCCAGCAGCTTGTTTTCACAGAACACTGAAGCTTTCTTT. Variable domain in full (rest from reference TRBV5-1 and TRBJ1-1): KAGVTQTPRYLIKTRGQQVTLSCSPISGHRSVSWYQQTPGQGLQFLFEYFSETQRNKGNFPGRFSGRQFSNSRSEMNVSTLELGDSALYLCASSLFSQNTEAFFGQGTRLTVV.

The V call is TRBV10-1, the J call TRBJ1-4, with D hard to call. V was cut by 2 bases and J by 8 bases, with 12 bases left in between. Germline CDR1 and CDR2: WNHNN and SYGVQD (reference sequence). The CDR3 loop spans 14 amino acids. CDR3 DNA sequence: TGCGCCAGCAGTGAGCCCTCCGTAGAAGAAAAACTGTTTTTT. Translating it yields CASSEPSVEEKLFF.

The V and J genes are TRBV25-1 and TRBJ1-1; TRBD1 might be the D (6 bases). V shed 7 bases and J shed 11 bases, with 14 bases lying between them. CDR3 size: 11 residues. Germline V lookup: CDR1 MGHDK, CDR2 SYGVNS. The CDR3 sequence is CASIETDRAFF. The CDR3 DNA sequence: TGTGCCAGCATCGAAACCGACAGGGCTTTCTTT.

As concerns this clonotype: A read error may be the cause here, since a much bigger clone is one base away. The chain has TRBV19 and TRBJ1-1, with D unresolved. Per germline, CDR1 LNHDA and CDR2 SQIVND (reference sequence). The CDR3 runs to 15 residues. The DNA for the CDR3 is TGTGCCAGTAATGAGTTGGACCGAATGAACACTAAAGCTTTCTTT. Encoded protein: CASNELDRMNTKAFF. The variable domain in full, completed from reference TRBV19 and TRBJ1-1, reads DGGITQSPKYLFRKEGQNVTLSCEQNLNHDAMYWYRQDPGQGLRLIYYSQIVNDFQKGDIAEGYSVSREKKESFPLTVTSAQKNPTAFYLCASNELDRMNTKAFFGQGTRLTVV.

Many counts were recorded for this clonotype. This rearrangement joins TRBV28 to TRBJ1-5, with no clear D. Trimming pared 9 bases from V and 3 bases from J, leaving 15 bases between. The CDR3 runs 14 residues. Germline lookup yields CDR1 MDHEN and CDR2 SYDVKM. The CDR3 spells CASSRGGLNQPQHF. Written as DNA, the CDR3 is TGTGCCAGTAGCCGGGGAGGGCTCAATCAGCCCCAGCATTTT.

Points on this clonotype: The junction does not match germline at one end; this may be a read error. The V gene is TRBV12-3 or TRBV12-4, the J gene TRBJ1-1; a possible D gene is TRBD1 (5 bases). This CDR3 contains 11 residues. The CDR3 loop reads CASTQTVGVSF. In DNA, the CDR3 is TGTGCCAGCACCCAAACGGTGGGGGTCTCATTT.

This clonotype was detected a few times. The rearrangement uses TRBV2 and TRBJ1-2, with no clear D. CDR1 SNHLY and CDR2 FYNNEI come from the germline V gene. The CDR3 extends over 13 amino acids. V lost 6 bases to trimming and J lost 4 bases, with 12 bases between them. The DNA for the CDR3 is TGTGCCAGCAGGGCGGACGGCCTCTATGGCTACACCTTC. It encodes CASRADGLYGYTF.

Of note for this clonotype: A much larger clone differs by one base, so this may be a read error. The V call is TRBV6-1, the J call TRBJ2-7; 9 positions agree with TRBD1. Germline trimming cut 5 bases from V and 2 bases from J; bases unmatched to any gene: 7. The CDR3 sequence is 15 residues long. The germline V gene encodes CDR1 MNHNS and CDR2 SASEGT. The CDR3: CASSSIGTGPYEQYF. CDR3 nucleotide sequence: TGTGCCAGCAGTTCCATCGGGACAGGGCCCTACGAGCAGTACTTC.

This clonotype was seen repeatedly, ten times or more. The J gene is TRBJ1-5, the V gene TRBV28; D may be TRBD1 (6 bases). Trimming removed 2 bases from V and 1 base from J, with 12 bases in between. The CDR3 extends over 16 amino acids. CDR1 MDHEN and CDR2 SYDVKM come from the germline V gene. The CDR3 DNA sequence: TGTGCCAGCAGTTTACACCCAGGGGTAAGCAATCAGCCCCAGCATTTT. It translates to CASSLHPGVSNQPQHF. Looking up the rest from reference TRBV28 and TRBJ1-5 gives the full variable domain: DVKVTQSSRYLVKRTGEKVFLECVQDMDHENMFWYRQDPGLGLRLIYFSYDVKMKEKGDIPEGYSVSREKKERFSLILESASTNQTSMYLCASSLHPGVSNQPQHFGDGTRLSIL.

The V call is TRBV6-2 or TRBV6-3, the J call TRBJ1-2; D call uncertain. Trimming took off 5 bases at V and 3 bases at J, with 10 bases between the two ends. CDR3 length equals 13 residues. The germline CDR1 and CDR2 sequences are MNHEY and SVGEGT. The DNA for the CDR3 is TGTGCCAGCAGTGAAGGTAACTACTATGGCTACACCTTC. The encoded protein is CASSEGNYYGYTF.

The CDR3 DNA reads as TGTGCCAGCAGCTTAGGGAGGACAGGGCGTAACACCGGGGAGCTGTTTTTT. As protein: CASSLGRTGRNTGELFF. The V call is TRBV7-2, the J call TRBJ2-2; 8 bases map to TRBD1. Losses at the gene ends were 1 base for V and 2 bases for J; bases not matched to a gene: 6. The CDR3 spans 17 residues. Germline CDR1 is SGHTA and CDR2 is FQGNSA.

This clonotype turned up a few times. This may be a read error, as it is one base from a much larger clone. The rearrangement joins TRBV28 to TRBJ2-7; D possibly corresponds to TRBD2 (7 bases). Germline V gene lookup returns CDR1 MDHEN and CDR2 SYDVKM. V was cut by 5 bases and J by 2 bases, with 13 bases left in between. This CDR3 is 14 amino acids long. DNA for the CDR3: TGTGCCAGCAGTGGGGGGGGCACCACCTACGAGCAGTACTTC. Translated: CASSGGGTTYEQYF. Together with reference TRBV28 and TRBJ2-7, the CDR3 gives the full variable domain: DVKVTQSSRYLVKRTGEKVFLECVQDMDHENMFWYRQDPGLGLRLIYFSYDVKMKEKGDIPEGYSVSREKKERFSLILESASTNQTSMYLCASSGGGTTYEQYFGPGTRLTVT.

CDR3 nucleotides: TGTGCCAGCAGCCCTGAGGAACTAGCGGGACAAGAGACCCAGTACTTC. Translating gives CASSPEELAGQETQYF. This chain uses TRBV7-2 with TRBJ2-5, with 10 bases matching TRBD2. Trimming removed 5 bases from V and 2 bases from J; junction bases left unmatched: 8. In germline, CDR1 is SGHTA, CDR2 FQGNSA. There are 16 residues in the CDR3.

This clonotype came up a few times. J is TRBJ1-2 and V is TRBV6-1; D might be TRBD1 (6 bases). The V gene's germline CDR1 is MNHNS and CDR2 SASEGT. The CDR3 runs to 14 residues. Trimming removed 6 bases at V and 8 bases at J, with 19 bases between. CDR3 region: CASSTDPRGQGYTF. CDR3 in DNA: TGTGCCAGCAGCACAGACCCGCGGGGGCAAGGCTACACCTTC.

The V and J genes are TRBV14 and TRBJ2-7; D unresolved. Per germline, CDR1 SGHDN and CDR2 FVKESK. CDR3 length: 12 residues. V was pared by 1 base and J by 2 bases, with 3 bases between. In nucleotides, the CDR3 is TGTGCCAGCAGCCAAGTGGCCTACGAGCAGTACTTC. Encoded protein: CASSQVAYEQYF.

The chain uses TRBV20-1 and TRBJ2-7; 8 nucleotides agree with TRBD2. Germline CDR1 reads DFQATT; CDR2 reads SNEGSKA (reference sequence). The CDR3 contains 13 residues. V was clipped by 6 bases and J by 2 bases; unmatched bases: 6. The CDR3 protein is CSAPVAGTYEQYF. Written as DNA, the CDR3 is TGCAGTGCCCCGGTAGCGGGGACCTACGAGCAGTACTTC.

This clonotype has only one observation. V is TRBV7-2 and J is TRBJ2-7, with D perhaps matching TRBD2 (6 bases). The end of the DNA aligns better with TRBJ2-1, so the J call may be wrong. The CDR3 totals 17 residues. Germline V gene lookup returns CDR1 SGHTA and CDR2 FQGNSA. CDR3 sequence (DNA): TGTGCCAGCAGCTCCCGCACCGGGACTGAGATATACAATGAGCAGTTCTTC. Encoded protein: CASSSRTGTEIYNEQFF.

In the case of this clonotype: This sequence is one base from a far larger clone and is likely a read error. This chain links TRBV6-2 or TRBV6-3 with TRBJ2-7, with 8 positions matching TRBD2. The CDR3 loop spans 14 amino acids. CDR1 and CDR2 from the germline V gene are MNHEY and SVGEGT. The CDR3 loop is CASSLAGSSCEQYF. CDR3 bases: TGTGCCAGCAGTCTAGCGGGTTCCTCCTGCGAGCAGTACTTC.

This clonotype was recorded many times. J is TRBJ2-2 and V is TRBV7-2; D possibly corresponds to TRBD2 (5 bases). Between the trimmed V and J ends, which lost 3 bases and 7 bases, there was a span of 15 bases. Germline V gene lookup returns CDR1 SGHTA and CDR2 FQGNSA. This CDR3 has 15 residues. For the CDR3, the DNA is TGTGCCAGCAGCTTTATCCGAGGGTCTGTCGGGGAGCTGTTTTTT. It is translated as CASSFIRGSVGELFF.

This clonotype was counted only a few times. In DNA form, the CDR3 reads TGTGCCAGCAGTCCCCGGGACAGGGGGTACTCCTACGAGCAGTACTTC. The encoded protein is CASSPRDRGYSYEQYF. This sequence joins TRBV6-1 and TRBJ2-7, with 11 bases aligning to TRBD1. Per the germline V gene, CDR1 is MNHNS and CDR2 is SASEGT. The CDR3 spans 16 residues. J was trimmed by 0 bases and V by 5 bases; bases with no gene match: 6.